Listed here are 19 T cell receptor beta chains from one sample, sequenced in a study of blood T cell repertoires in COVID-19. Profiling relied on immunoSEQ multiplex PCR, and the TCRdb table lists in-frame clones only, not all of them. The sample consists of 280,000 or so clones, 89% of them appearing once. Sequencing used PBMCs or T cells enriched from blood (not recorded which). Every receptor here comes from a woman in her forties or fifties who had been exposed to COVID-19.

The CDR3 nucleotides are TGTGCCAACCGGGACAGGGGTTTTTCCGAGCAGTACTTC. Protein product: CANRDRGFSEQYF. The rearrangement links TRBV2 to TRBJ2-7; TRBD1 agrees at 10 bases. Germline CDR1 SNHLY, CDR2 FYNNEI. The CDR3 has 13 residues. The V gene end was trimmed by 10 bases and the J gene end by 6 bases; junction bases not matched to a gene: 9.

This sequence joins TRBV19 and TRBJ2-3, with 7 bases fitting TRBD1. CDR1 LNHDA and CDR2 SQIVND come from the germline V gene (reference sequence). CDR3 length equals 16 residues. V shed 7 bases, J shed 4 bases, and the junction held 14 bases outside the gene matches. The CDR3 sequence is CASKRERGQRPDTQYF. The CDR3 DNA is TGTGCCAGTAAAAGAGAGAGGGGACAGAGGCCAGATACGCAGTATTTT.

The chain has TRBV11-2 and TRBJ2-5, with 12 bases identical to TRBD2. The CDR3 has 17 residues. CDR1 SGHAT and CDR2 FQNNGV come from the germline V gene. Unmatched junction bases numbered 16, after V lost 7 bases and J lost 7 bases. The CDR3 region is CASNPGRASGGDGTQYF. The CDR3 bases are TGTGCCAGCAACCCCGGGCGGGCTAGCGGGGGGGACGGGACCCAGTACTTC. The whole variable domain, filled in from reference TRBV11-2 and TRBJ2-5, reads EAGVAQSPRYKIIEKRQSVAFWCNPISGHATLYWYQQILGQGPKLLIQFQNNGVVDDSQLPKDRFSAERLKGVDSTLKIQPAKLEDSAVYLCASNPGRASGGDGTQYFGPGTRLLVL.

The chain uses TRBV15 and TRBJ2-3; a possible D gene is TRBD2 (6 bases). The CDR3 runs to 15 residues. Germline assignment: CDR1 LNHNV and CDR2 YYDKDF (reference sequence). Trimming pared 8 bases from V and 2 bases from J, leaving 17 bases between. CDR3 DNA: TGTGCCACCCGGGCGAGGGCGGGGTACACAGATACGCAGTATTTT. Translation: CATRARAGYTDTQYF. The full variable domain, in which reference TRBV15 and TRBJ2-3 provide the parts outside the CDR3, is DAMVIQNPRYQVTQFGKPVTLSCSQTLNHNVMYWYQQKSSQAPKLLFHYYDKDFNNEADTPDNFQSRRPNTSFCFLDIRSPGLGDTAMYLCATRARAGYTDTQYFGPGTRLTVL.

This clone came up once. The chain employs TRBV18 and TRBJ1-2; 12 bases are shared with TRBD1. J gave up 7 bases and V 3 bases, and 6 bases lay outside the gene matches. CDR3 size: 15 residues. The V gene's germline CDR1 is KGHSH and CDR2 LQKENI. This CDR3 reads CASSPGTGGEFGYTF. CDR3 DNA: TGTGCCAGCTCACCCGGGACAGGGGGCGAGTTTGGCTACACCTTC.

The chain recombines TRBV7-9 with TRBJ1-4; D call uncertain. V lost 5 bases and J 8 bases, leaving 18 bases between the germline ends. The CDR3 runs 15 residues. Looked up from germline, CDR1 is SEHNR and CDR2 is FQNEAQ (reference sequence). CDR3 protein: CASSPTWGTGEKLFF. Written as DNA, the CDR3 is TGTGCCAGCAGCCCTACGTGGGGAACGGGGGAAAAACTGTTTTTT.

V is TRBV7-9 and J is TRBJ1-3; no firm D call. This CDR3 has 13 residues. V gave up 5 bases and J gave up 4 bases, with 9 bases separating them. CDR1 is SEHNR, CDR2 FQNEAQ, per germline (reference sequence). CDR3 region: CASSGSLGNTIYF. CDR3 in DNA: TGTGCCAGCAGCGGTTCTCTAGGAAACACCATATATTTT.

Written as DNA, the CDR3 is TGTGCCAGCAGGTCCGACAATGAGCAGTTCTTC. This sequence encodes CASRSDNEQFF. This rearrangement joins TRBV28 to TRBJ2-1, with D unclear. The length of the CDR3 is 11 residues. The V gene's germline CDR1 is MDHEN and CDR2 SYDVKM. Trimming left V 6 bases short and J 5 bases short, with 5 bases between.

The rearrangement links TRBV7-8 to TRBJ1-1; D uncertain. V was clipped by 0 bases and J by 4 bases, with 15 bases between them. The CDR3 has 16 amino acids. Looked up from germline, CDR1 is SGHVS and CDR2 is FQNEAQ. In DNA form, the CDR3 reads TGTGCCAGCAGCTTAGCTTTTATAAGTCCGAGCACTGAAGCTTTCTTT. Protein: CASSLAFISPSTEAFF.

The chain links TRBV28 to TRBJ2-5; no clear D gene. Deletions cut 8 bases from V and 4 bases from J, with 11 bases between. The CDR3 is 12 amino acids. Germline CDR1 is MDHEN and CDR2 is SYDVKM. CDR3 DNA sequence: TGTGCCAGCGGTGGCAGCGTAGAGACCCAGTACTTC. Protein: CASGGSVETQYF.

V and J are TRBV6-5 and TRBJ2-5; 11 nucleotides line up with TRBD2. The CDR3 length is 14 residues. In germline, CDR1 is MNHEY, CDR2 SVGAGI. Germline trimming cut 8 bases from V and 2 bases from J; bases unmatched to any gene: 4. The CDR3 loop reads CASGSGGGQETQYF. The CDR3 DNA reads as TGTGCCAGCGGTAGCGGGGGGGGACAAGAGACCCAGTACTTC.

V and J are TRBV2 and TRBJ1-3; possibly TRBD1 for D (5 bases). The germline V and J ends were trimmed by 8 bases and 4 bases, with 18 bases remaining between them. CDR1 is SNHLY and CDR2 is FYNNEI in the germline V gene. The CDR3 totals 15 residues. CDR3 in amino acids: CASRWGGGRGNTIYF. The CDR3, as DNA: TGTGCCAGCCGTTGGGGCGGCGGCAGGGGAAACACCATATATTTT. Complete variable domain (other parts from reference TRBV2 and TRBJ1-3): EPEVTQTPSHQVTQMGQEVILRCVPISNHLYFYWYRQILGQKVEFLVSFYNNEISEKSEIFDDQFSVERPDGSNFTLKIRSTKLEDSAMYFCASRWGGGRGNTIYFGEGSWLTVV.

The chain uses TRBV19 and TRBJ1-5; no reliable D call. V lost 3 bases to trimming and J lost 9 bases, with 6 bases between them. The CDR3 sequence is 11 residues long. The V gene's germline CDR1 is LNHDA and CDR2 SQIVND (reference sequence). Here the CDR3 DNA reads TGTGCCAGTAGTATTTCGGGGCCCCAGCATTTT. It specifies CASSISGPQHF.

CDR3: CASSENFAGSGYTF. CDR3 DNA sequence: TGTGCCAGCAGTGAAAACTTCGCGGGGTCTGGCTACACCTTC. The V and J genes are TRBV6-1 and TRBJ1-2; D is ambiguous. CDR3 length: 14 residues. Trimming cost V 2 bases and J 7 bases, with 14 bases left between them. The germline V gene encodes CDR1 MNHNS and CDR2 SASEGT.

The V gene is TRBV18, the J gene TRBJ1-4, with D possibly matching TRBD1 (6 bases). The V and J ends lost 6 bases and 5 bases respectively, with 10 bases between them. Germline V CDR1 and CDR2: KGHSH, LQKENI. The CDR3 spans 13 residues. CDR3 amino acids: CASSPQGNEKLFF. The DNA of the CDR3 is TGTGCCAGCTCGCCGCAGGGGAATGAAAAACTGTTTTTT.

This sequence joins TRBV3-1 (or the pseudogene TRBV3-2) and TRBJ2-1; 7 positions agree with TRBD1. The germline CDR1 and CDR2 sequences are LGHDT and YNNKEL (reference sequence). The junction had 16 bases not matched to a gene; V was cut back by 3 bases and J by 5 bases. This CDR3 spans 18 amino acids. The CDR3 DNA reads TGTGCCAGCAGCCAGAGGACAGGTTTCACATCCGCTAACAATGAGCAGTTCTTC. It is translated as CASSQRTGFTSANNEQFF.

The chain couples TRBV5-1 to TRBJ2-7, with a possible D match to TRBD2 (6 bases). V gave up 4 bases and J gave up 7 bases, with 21 bases separating them. Germline CDR1 and CDR2: SGHRS and YFSETQ. This CDR3 region has 15 residues. The DNA of the CDR3 is TGCGCCAGCAGCCCCGACCCTGGGACTCGTTGGGAGCAGTACTTC. Amino acids: CASSPDPGTRWEQYF.

This clone has only one observation. This chain connects TRBV19 to TRBJ2-1; weak D call: TRBD1 (5 bases). Germline lookup yields CDR1 LNHDA and CDR2 SQIVND (reference sequence). This CDR3 spans 14 amino acids. Trimming stripped 8 bases from V and 5 bases from J, with 16 bases between. CDR3 DNA: TGTGCCAGTGCCAACAGGCGGACCAACAATGAGCAGTTCTTC. Translation: CASANRRTNNEQFF. The full variable domain, with the rest looked up from reference TRBV19 and TRBJ2-1, is DGGITQSPKYLFRKEGQNVTLSCEQNLNHDAMYWYRQDPGQGLRLIYYSQIVNDFQKGDIAEGYSVSREKKESFPLTVTSAQKNPTAFYLCASANRRTNNEQFFGPGTRLTVL.

This rearrangement joins TRBV19 to TRBJ2-1; tentatively, D is TRBD1 (5 bases). Trimming removed 1 base from V and 4 bases from J, with 8 bases in between. This CDR3 is built from 14 residues. Germline V CDR1 and CDR2: LNHDA, SQIVND (reference sequence). Written as DNA, the CDR3 is TGTGCCAGTAGTATAGGCAGGGTGTACAATGAGCAGTTCTTC. Its protein is CASSIGRVYNEQFF.